The table lists the clone carrying this TCR beta chain with a few counts. What it binds is not known. This sample was taken from a study of STAT5B mutations in CD4+ large granular lymphocyte leukemia. Regarding the study as a whole: Patient CD4-sorted repertoires stayed more clonal than healthy ones after leukemic-clone removal. TRBV06-family usage was enriched in top patient clones (8/27) versus controls (2/35).

In the original workflow: A productive frequency of 2.59 x 10-5 was the lowest detectable. Only in-frame clones appear in the TCRdb table, and some are missing; sequencing was by immunoSEQ multiplex PCR. The DNA gave D and trimming, while V, J and clone size come from that table. The data hold about 30,000 clones, with more than 75% observed a single time. V lost 0 bases, J lost 4 bases, and 4 bases stayed unmatched. The CDR3 sequence is 15 residues long. CDR1 SGHNT and CDR2 YYREEE come from the germline V gene (reference sequence). Controls came from buffy coats of healthy blood donors. The material sequenced was CD4+ T cells from blood buffy coats. The chain has TRBV5-4 and TRBJ2-7; 10 bases agree with TRBD2. The source is a human donor in good health. The CDR3: CASSLEGLARYEQYF. The CDR3 DNA reads as TGTGCCAGCAGCTTGGAGGGACTAGCGAGATACGAGCAGTACTTC.